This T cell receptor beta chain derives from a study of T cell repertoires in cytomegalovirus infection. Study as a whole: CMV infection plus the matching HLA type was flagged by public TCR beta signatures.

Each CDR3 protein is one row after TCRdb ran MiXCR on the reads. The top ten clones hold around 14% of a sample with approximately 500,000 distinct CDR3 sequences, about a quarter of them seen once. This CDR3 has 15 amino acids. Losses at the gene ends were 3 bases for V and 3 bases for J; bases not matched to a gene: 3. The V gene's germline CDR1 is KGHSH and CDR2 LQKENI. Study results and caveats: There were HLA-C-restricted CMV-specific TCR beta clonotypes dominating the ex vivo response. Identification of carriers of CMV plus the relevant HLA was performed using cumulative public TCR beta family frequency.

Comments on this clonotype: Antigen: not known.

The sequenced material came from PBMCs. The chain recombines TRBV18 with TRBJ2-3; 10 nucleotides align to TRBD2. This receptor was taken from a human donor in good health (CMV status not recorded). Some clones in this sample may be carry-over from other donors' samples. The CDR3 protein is CASSPLAGVTDTQYF. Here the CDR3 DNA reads TGTGCCAGCTCACCGCTAGCGGGAGTGACAGATACGCAGTATTTT.